This entry features one T cell receptor (beta chain) sequence. V was clipped by 4 bases and J by 2 bases, with 8 bases between them. The CDR3 has 13 amino acids. Germline CDR1 reads LGHNA; CDR2 reads YNFKEQ. The entry originates in a study of cytomegalovirus exposure and HLA in healthy donors. The primer mix had 60 Vbeta and 13 Jbeta primers. Sequencing used immunoSEQ multiplex PCR; TCRdb keeps in-frame clones, though not all of them. Counted here are roughly 120,000 clones, around 62% occurring once; the ten biggest clones make up roughly 8.6%. This receptor was obtained from a woman between 40 and 55 years old in good health and CMV-seropositive. The genes are TRBV4-2 and TRBJ1-1, with TRBD1 as a possible D gene (5 bases). Material for sequencing was PBMCs. The CDR3 sequence: CASSRQTNTEAFF. In DNA, the CDR3 is TGTGCCAGCAGCCGACAGACAAACACTGAAGCTTTCTTT.